Following are 14 T cell receptor beta chains from one sample sequenced in a study of graft-versus-host responses after intestinal transplantation. These receptors have no identified antigens. Sequencing used immunoSEQ multiplex PCR; TCRdb keeps in-frame clones, though not all of them. The repertoire has fewer than 60,000 clones, roughly 80% of them found once; the top ten carry around 0.5%. Source: unstimulated CD4+ T cells sorted from spleen or lymph node cells, taken before transplant. These receptors came from a human donor who was the organ donor for an intestinal transplant.

V and J are TRBV6-5 and TRBJ2-5, with D uncertain. Germline V lookup: CDR1 MNHEY, CDR2 SVGAGI. Trimming pared 3 bases from V and 4 bases from J, leaving 12 bases between. This CDR3 is built from 14 residues. CDR3 amino acids: CASSYPPGGETQYF. Written as DNA, the CDR3 is TGTGCCAGCAGTTATCCCCCGGGTGGAGAGACCCAGTACTTC.

The rearrangement uses TRBV27 and TRBJ1-3; D might be TRBD1 (5 bases). The CDR3 extends over 15 amino acids. V lost 7 bases to trimming and J lost 4 bases, with 17 bases between them. Germline CDR1 MNHEY, CDR2 SMNVEV (reference sequence). This chain's CDR3 is CASMEPGRVGNTIYF. Here the CDR3 DNA reads TGTGCCAGCATGGAACCGGGACGTGTAGGAAACACCATATATTTT.

This clone was counted a few times. The chain uses TRBV2 and TRBJ1-2; 10 positions match TRBD1. The CDR3 spans 14 residues. In germline, CDR1 is SNHLY, CDR2 FYNNEI. Trimming at V came to 9 bases and at J to 2 bases, leaving 6 bases not matched to a gene. In nucleotides, the CDR3 is TGTGCCAGTGTTGGACAGGGGGTAAACTATGGCTACACCTTC. It encodes CASVGQGVNYGYTF.

The chain couples TRBV6-5 to TRBJ2-7, with TRBD2 identical over 7 bases. The V segment lost 5 bases and the J segment 9 bases; nucleotides outside the gene matches: 10. Germline V gene lookup returns CDR1 MNHEY and CDR2 SVGAGI. CDR3 length: 13 amino acids. CDR3 nucleotide sequence: TGTGCCAGCAGTGAAAGTTGGTGGGAGGGGCAGTACTTC. It encodes CASSESWWEGQYF.

The V call is TRBV21-1, the J call TRBJ1-5; the table names TRBD1, a call not compared with the DNA. TRBV21-1 is annotated as a pseudogene. The CDR3 runs to 16 residues. CDR3 protein: CASSPTAGWGNQPQHF. In DNA, the CDR3 is TGTGCCAGCAGCCCCACGGCAGGGTGGGGCAATCAGCCCCAGCATTTT.

The chain joins TRBV19 to TRBJ1-1, with D hard to call. This CDR3 spans 13 amino acids. Trimming left V 7 bases short and J 0 bases short, with 9 bases between. In germline, CDR1 is LNHDA, CDR2 SQIVND (reference sequence). CDR3 in DNA: TGTGCCAGTATTGAGCGGGTGAACACTGAAGCTTTCTTT. It is translated as CASIERVNTEAFF. The full variable domain, rest sourced from reference TRBV19 and TRBJ1-1, is DGGITQSPKYLFRKEGQNVTLSCEQNLNHDAMYWYRQDPGQGLRLIYYSQIVNDFQKGDIAEGYSVSREKKESFPLTVTSAQKNPTAFYLCASIERVNTEAFFGQGTRLTVV.

As to this clone: One junction end disagrees with the germline gene, perhaps due to a read error. J is TRBJ1-1 and V is TRBV18, with D perhaps TRBD1 (5 bases). Germline lookup yields CDR1 KGHSH and CDR2 LQKENI. CDR3 length equals 18 residues. The DNA of the CDR3 is TGTTCCAGCTCACCATTAGTCCTGGGGGGTGGGTGGAACACTGAAGCTTTCTTT. This gives the protein CSSSPLVLGGGWNTEAFF.

This rearrangement joins TRBV19 to TRBJ2-1; 11 bases are shared with TRBD2. J gave up 0 bases and V 2 bases, and 9 bases lay outside the gene matches. This CDR3 has 19 amino acids. CDR1 and CDR2 (germline): LNHDA, SQIVND (reference sequence). The CDR3 DNA sequence: TGTGCCAGTAGTATAAAGTCCTTAGCGGGAGGGCCCTCCTACAATGAGCAGTTCTTC. This translates into CASSIKSLAGGPSYNEQFF. The variable domain in full, with the rest retrieved from reference TRBV19 and TRBJ2-1, is DGGITQSPKYLFRKEGQNVTLSCEQNLNHDAMYWYRQDPGQGLRLIYYSQIVNDFQKGDIAEGYSVSREKKESFPLTVTSAQKNPTAFYLCASSIKSLAGGPSYNEQFFGPGTRLTVL.

This clone appeared once. The chain couples TRBV30 to TRBJ2-1; TRBD2 matches 12 bases. Germline lookup yields CDR1 GTSNPN and CDR2 SVGIG (reference sequence). This CDR3 region has 18 residues. Trimming removed 0 bases from V and 4 bases from J; junction bases left unmatched: 10. CDR3 nucleotide sequence: TGTGCCTGGAGTGTTCACCCCCTAGCGGGAGGGCTATACAATGAGCAGTTCTTC. Amino acid sequence: CAWSVHPLAGGLYNEQFF. Full variable domain (missing parts from reference TRBV30 and TRBJ2-1): SQTIHQWPATLVQPVGSPLSLECTVEGTSNPNLYWYRQAAGRGLQLLFYSVGIGQISSEVPQNLSASRPQDRQFILSSKKLLLSDSGFYLCAWSVHPLAGGLYNEQFFGPGTRLTVL.

The V gene is TRBV19, the J gene TRBJ1-5; 7 nucleotides agree with TRBD1. CDR1 is LNHDA, CDR2 SQIVND, per germline (reference sequence). J gave up 3 bases and V 5 bases, and 10 bases lay outside the gene matches. The CDR3 is made up of 16 amino acids. The chain's CDR3 is CASSPTGMGINQPQHF. The CDR3 DNA follows: TGTGCCAGTAGTCCGACAGGGATGGGGATCAATCAGCCCCAGCATTTT.

V is TRBV19 and J is TRBJ1-3, with D tentatively TRBD1 (6 bases). This CDR3 contains 14 residues. Germline V gene data show CDR1 as LNHDA and CDR2 as SQIVND (reference sequence). V was clipped by 11 bases and J by 0 bases, with 14 bases between them. The CDR3 nucleotides read TGTGCCGGGCGGGACACGAGCTCTGGAAACACCATATATTTT. Its translation is CAGRDTSSGNTIYF.

This rearrangement joins TRBV19 to TRBJ2-3; 12 bases are a match to TRBD2. Trimming took 2 bases from V and 3 from J; bases not matched to a gene: 3. The CDR3 loop spans 16 amino acids. Germline CDR1 reads LNHDA; CDR2 reads SQIVND (reference sequence). CDR3 nucleotide sequence: TGTGCCAGTAGTATACTAGCGGGAGGGCCAACAGATACGCAGTATTTT. It codes for CASSILAGGPTDTQYF.

The chain has TRBV5-1 and TRBJ1-2; D gene unclear. CDR3 size: 14 residues. V gave up 0 bases and J gave up 5 bases, with 11 bases separating them. Germline-derived CDR1 and CDR2 are SGHRS and YFSETQ. CDR3 bases: TGCGCCAGCAGCTTGGCCACAGAGCTATATGGCTACACCTTC. Protein product: CASSLATELYGYTF.

This chain uses TRBV21-1 with TRBJ2-2. TRBV21-1 is a documented pseudogene. The CDR3 totals 13 residues. CDR3 DNA: TGTGCCAGCAGCAAAGGCCACACCGGGGAGCTGTTTTTT. Its protein product is CASSKGHTGELFF.